Reported below is one TCR beta chain. Germline loops: CDR1 MNHEY, CDR2 SMNVEV (reference sequence). The CDR3 runs 16 residues. V shed 7 bases and J 6 bases; nucleotides not matched to a gene: 9. Original handling: Nucleated cell number was recorded as an estimate derived from reference gene primer amplification. Sequenced by immunoSEQ multiplex PCR; TCRdb stores in-frame clones only, minus some. The V and J calls and clone size come from that table; D and trimming were worked out from the DNA. In the table there are about 230,000 clones, approximately 80% of which are singletons. This record belongs to a study of blood T cell repertoires in COVID-19. The overall study: The United States, Italy and Spain provided the acute and convalescent COVID-19 samples. Sources were T cells, B-cell-depleted T cells, or PBMCs; the material itself was cDNA or gDNA.

The chain is built from TRBV27 and TRBJ2-1, with 13 bases fitting TRBD2. The receptor's source is a woman aged 45-59 years with acute or convalescent COVID-19. Sequencing was done on a sample of peripheral blood. The chain's CDR3 is CASTRTSGGLLNEQFF. CDR3 sequence (DNA): TGTGCCAGCACCCGGACTAGCGGGGGACTCCTCAATGAGCAGTTCTTC.